A selection of T cell receptor beta chains follows, all from one sample in a study of human T cells and chemical hapten exposure. MiXCR, run by TCRdb on the RACE reads, gives a single entry per CDR3 protein. The profile shows 75,000 to 90,000 distinct CDR3 sequences, roughly a tenth of them singletons. This sample comprised whole blood, obtained in connection with sensitization to the hapten diphenylcyclopropenone (DPC). Receptors were obtained from a woman aged 50 to 65 with alopecia areata. Some clones in this sample may be carry-over from other donors' samples. The CDR3 runs from the conserved cysteine through the conserved F or W. A D gene is named only where the DNA matches it firmly.

-,TRBJ1-2,TRBV6-5,CASSNQGFGYTF
-,TRBJ2-1,TRBV6-2/TRBV6-3,CASSYLGNEQFF
-,TRBJ2-7,TRBV12-3/TRBV12-4,CASSLGGGPTYEQYF
TRBD1,TRBJ2-2,TRBV18,CASSHGTENTGELFF
-,TRBJ1-1,TRBV18,CASSPLGVPEAFF
TRBD2,TRBJ2-7,TRBV14,CASSQTGLAGRGYEQYF
TRBD2,TRBJ2-7,TRBV29-1,CSVEGLAGWDSYEQYF
TRBD1,TRBJ1-2,TRBV10-3,CAVRTTGEGYGYTF
-,TRBJ2-1,TRBV4-2,CASSQVGRSNEQFF
-,TRBJ2-3,TRBV29-1,CSGRGGGFTDTQYF
-,TRBJ2-2,TRBV11-3,CASSLRAGELFF
-,TRBJ1-5,TRBV12-3/TRBV12-4,CASSPGPPYSNQPQHF
-,TRBJ1-1,TRBV28,CASSRGRGTTEAFF
TRBD2,TRBJ2-4,TRBV6-6,CASSFGLAGNRALAKNIQYF
-,TRBJ1-1,TRBV27,CASSLGGATGQAFF
-,TRBJ2-2,TRBV2,CASSKGQTNTGELFF
-,TRBJ2-4,TRBV5-4,CAMLTGTRKNIQYF
-,TRBJ2-3,TRBV24-1,CATSDFGAGTDTQYF
-,TRBJ1-2,TRBV27,CASSFTRGGHGYTF
TRBD2,TRBJ2-3,TRBV6-1,CASTGTSGGTDTQYF
-,TRBJ2-3,TRBV29-1,CSVGREDTQYF
-,TRBJ1-1,TRBV7-8,CASSLSVGEAFF
TRBD1,TRBJ1-1,TRBV20-1,CSAGDSRNTEAFF
-,TRBJ1-5,TRBV7-9,CASSLDSAPQHF
-,TRBJ2-1,TRBV12-3/TRBV12-4,CASTPPRAVNEQFF
TRBD2,TRBJ2-3,TRBV29-1,CSVAEGASGVSTDTQYF
-,TRBJ1-2,TRBV12-3/TRBV12-4,CASSFPPRLANYGYTF
-,TRBJ2-1,TRBV5-1,CASSLDRYNEQFF
-,TRBJ2-7,TRBV29-1,CSVDGLKGRYEQYF
-,TRBJ2-5,TRBV28,CASSHAPRLGEETQYF
-,TRBJ2-3,TRBV18,CASSQQGPDTQYF
TRBD2,TRBJ2-1,TRBV9,CASNSPPAGGGNEQFF
-,TRBJ1-2,TRBV20-1,CSALIEETNYGYTF
-,TRBJ2-7,TRBV6-5,CASSYYPGSREQYF
TRBD1,TRBJ2-1,TRBV29-1,CSVGRTRGNEQFF
-,TRBJ2-5,TRBV15,CATSRDWAGTQETQYF
-,TRBJ2-1,TRBV27,CATLFPKGVANEQFF
-,TRBJ2-7,TRBV7-8,CASSLRGRGSSYEQYF
TRBD2,TRBJ2-1,TRBV18,CASSPLGGSQYNEQFF
-,TRBJ2-2,TRBV7-7,CASSLEGFGELFF
TRBD1,TRBJ1-5,TRBV20-1,CSAIPGQGVYSNQPQHF
TRBD2,TRBJ2-1,TRBV19,CASRGLAGYNEQFF
TRBD2,TRBJ2-7,TRBV7-8,CASSLGLAATYEQYF
-,TRBJ1-3,TRBV4-3,CASSQSMSGAGNTIYF
-,TRBJ2-3,TRBV5-1,CASSLASFPRSTDTQYF
TRBD2,TRBJ2-6,TRBV20-1,CTALAGVPGANVLTF
-,TRBJ1-5,TRBV20-1,CSARRYSNQPQHF
-,TRBJ2-7,TRBV28,CASSPALGGGSHEQYF
TRBD2,TRBJ2-1,TRBV7-9,CASSLSLAGGLAVNEQFF
TRBD2,TRBJ2-5,TRBV6-2/TRBV6-3,CASSPTLAVLETQYF
TRBD1,TRBJ1-6,TRBV30,CAWSVPHTGGYSPLHF
TRBD1,TRBJ1-4,TRBV29-1,CSASPQGMTNEKLFF
TRBD2,TRBJ2-7,TRBV27,CASAGGRSSYEQYF
-,TRBJ2-1,TRBV14,CASSQAPDFNYNEQFF
TRBD2,TRBJ2-3,TRBV20-1,CSANRLAGSEDTQYF
TRBD1,TRBJ2-4,TRBV29-1,CSALTGVGNIQYF
-,TRBJ2-7,TRBV5-5,CASKPGPLNYEQYF
TRBD2,TRBJ2-1,TRBV24-1,CATSDSAGLAGYNEQFF